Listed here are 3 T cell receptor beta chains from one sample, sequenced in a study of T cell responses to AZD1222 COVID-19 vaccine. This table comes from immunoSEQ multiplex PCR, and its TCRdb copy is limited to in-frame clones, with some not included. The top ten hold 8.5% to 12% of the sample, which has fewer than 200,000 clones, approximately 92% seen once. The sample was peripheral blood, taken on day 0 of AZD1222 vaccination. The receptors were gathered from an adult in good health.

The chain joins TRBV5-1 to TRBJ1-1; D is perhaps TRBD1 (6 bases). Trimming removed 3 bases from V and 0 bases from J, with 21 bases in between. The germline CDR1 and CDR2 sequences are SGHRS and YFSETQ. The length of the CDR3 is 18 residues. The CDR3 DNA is TGCGCCAGCAGCTGGCCGGCAACAGGGAGGGCAATGAACACTGAAGCTTTCTTT. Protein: CASSWPATGRAMNTEAFF.

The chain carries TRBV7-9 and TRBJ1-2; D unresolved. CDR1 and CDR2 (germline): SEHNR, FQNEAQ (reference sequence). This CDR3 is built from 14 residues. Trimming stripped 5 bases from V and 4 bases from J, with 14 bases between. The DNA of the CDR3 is TGTGCCAGCAGCCAGTCGGATGGTTCCTATGGCTACACCTTC. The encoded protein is CASSQSDGSYGYTF.

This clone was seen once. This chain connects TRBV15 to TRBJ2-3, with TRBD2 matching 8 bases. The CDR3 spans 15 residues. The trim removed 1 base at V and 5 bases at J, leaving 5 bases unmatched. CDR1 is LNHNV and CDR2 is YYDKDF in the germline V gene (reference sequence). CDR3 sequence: CATSRAGLVGDTQYF. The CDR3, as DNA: TGTGCCACCAGCAGAGCGGGACTAGTCGGAGATACGCAGTATTTT.